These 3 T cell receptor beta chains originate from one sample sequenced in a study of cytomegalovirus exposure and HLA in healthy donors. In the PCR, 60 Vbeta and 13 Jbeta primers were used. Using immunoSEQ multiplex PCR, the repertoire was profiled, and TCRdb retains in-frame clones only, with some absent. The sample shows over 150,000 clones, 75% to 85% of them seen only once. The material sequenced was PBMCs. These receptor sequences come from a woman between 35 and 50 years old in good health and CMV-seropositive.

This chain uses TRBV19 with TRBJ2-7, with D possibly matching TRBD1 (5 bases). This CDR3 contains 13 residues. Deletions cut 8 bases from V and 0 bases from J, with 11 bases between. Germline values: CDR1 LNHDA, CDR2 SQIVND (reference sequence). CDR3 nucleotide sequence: TGTGCCAGTTCGCGGACACCCTCCTACGAGCAGTACTTC. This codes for CASSRTPSYEQYF.

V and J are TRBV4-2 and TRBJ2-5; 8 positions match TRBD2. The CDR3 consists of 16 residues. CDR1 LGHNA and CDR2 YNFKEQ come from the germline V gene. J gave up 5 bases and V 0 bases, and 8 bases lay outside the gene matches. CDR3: CASSQEEAGEDETQYF. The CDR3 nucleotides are TGTGCCAGCAGCCAAGAGGAAGCGGGAGAGGATGAGACCCAGTACTTC.

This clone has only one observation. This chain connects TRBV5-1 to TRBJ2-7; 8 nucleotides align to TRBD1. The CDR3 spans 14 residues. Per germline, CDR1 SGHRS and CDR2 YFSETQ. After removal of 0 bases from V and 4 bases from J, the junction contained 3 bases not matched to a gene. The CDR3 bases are TGCGCCAGCAGCTTGGGTGGGACAGGATACGAGCAGTACTTC. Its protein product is CASSLGGTGYEQYF.